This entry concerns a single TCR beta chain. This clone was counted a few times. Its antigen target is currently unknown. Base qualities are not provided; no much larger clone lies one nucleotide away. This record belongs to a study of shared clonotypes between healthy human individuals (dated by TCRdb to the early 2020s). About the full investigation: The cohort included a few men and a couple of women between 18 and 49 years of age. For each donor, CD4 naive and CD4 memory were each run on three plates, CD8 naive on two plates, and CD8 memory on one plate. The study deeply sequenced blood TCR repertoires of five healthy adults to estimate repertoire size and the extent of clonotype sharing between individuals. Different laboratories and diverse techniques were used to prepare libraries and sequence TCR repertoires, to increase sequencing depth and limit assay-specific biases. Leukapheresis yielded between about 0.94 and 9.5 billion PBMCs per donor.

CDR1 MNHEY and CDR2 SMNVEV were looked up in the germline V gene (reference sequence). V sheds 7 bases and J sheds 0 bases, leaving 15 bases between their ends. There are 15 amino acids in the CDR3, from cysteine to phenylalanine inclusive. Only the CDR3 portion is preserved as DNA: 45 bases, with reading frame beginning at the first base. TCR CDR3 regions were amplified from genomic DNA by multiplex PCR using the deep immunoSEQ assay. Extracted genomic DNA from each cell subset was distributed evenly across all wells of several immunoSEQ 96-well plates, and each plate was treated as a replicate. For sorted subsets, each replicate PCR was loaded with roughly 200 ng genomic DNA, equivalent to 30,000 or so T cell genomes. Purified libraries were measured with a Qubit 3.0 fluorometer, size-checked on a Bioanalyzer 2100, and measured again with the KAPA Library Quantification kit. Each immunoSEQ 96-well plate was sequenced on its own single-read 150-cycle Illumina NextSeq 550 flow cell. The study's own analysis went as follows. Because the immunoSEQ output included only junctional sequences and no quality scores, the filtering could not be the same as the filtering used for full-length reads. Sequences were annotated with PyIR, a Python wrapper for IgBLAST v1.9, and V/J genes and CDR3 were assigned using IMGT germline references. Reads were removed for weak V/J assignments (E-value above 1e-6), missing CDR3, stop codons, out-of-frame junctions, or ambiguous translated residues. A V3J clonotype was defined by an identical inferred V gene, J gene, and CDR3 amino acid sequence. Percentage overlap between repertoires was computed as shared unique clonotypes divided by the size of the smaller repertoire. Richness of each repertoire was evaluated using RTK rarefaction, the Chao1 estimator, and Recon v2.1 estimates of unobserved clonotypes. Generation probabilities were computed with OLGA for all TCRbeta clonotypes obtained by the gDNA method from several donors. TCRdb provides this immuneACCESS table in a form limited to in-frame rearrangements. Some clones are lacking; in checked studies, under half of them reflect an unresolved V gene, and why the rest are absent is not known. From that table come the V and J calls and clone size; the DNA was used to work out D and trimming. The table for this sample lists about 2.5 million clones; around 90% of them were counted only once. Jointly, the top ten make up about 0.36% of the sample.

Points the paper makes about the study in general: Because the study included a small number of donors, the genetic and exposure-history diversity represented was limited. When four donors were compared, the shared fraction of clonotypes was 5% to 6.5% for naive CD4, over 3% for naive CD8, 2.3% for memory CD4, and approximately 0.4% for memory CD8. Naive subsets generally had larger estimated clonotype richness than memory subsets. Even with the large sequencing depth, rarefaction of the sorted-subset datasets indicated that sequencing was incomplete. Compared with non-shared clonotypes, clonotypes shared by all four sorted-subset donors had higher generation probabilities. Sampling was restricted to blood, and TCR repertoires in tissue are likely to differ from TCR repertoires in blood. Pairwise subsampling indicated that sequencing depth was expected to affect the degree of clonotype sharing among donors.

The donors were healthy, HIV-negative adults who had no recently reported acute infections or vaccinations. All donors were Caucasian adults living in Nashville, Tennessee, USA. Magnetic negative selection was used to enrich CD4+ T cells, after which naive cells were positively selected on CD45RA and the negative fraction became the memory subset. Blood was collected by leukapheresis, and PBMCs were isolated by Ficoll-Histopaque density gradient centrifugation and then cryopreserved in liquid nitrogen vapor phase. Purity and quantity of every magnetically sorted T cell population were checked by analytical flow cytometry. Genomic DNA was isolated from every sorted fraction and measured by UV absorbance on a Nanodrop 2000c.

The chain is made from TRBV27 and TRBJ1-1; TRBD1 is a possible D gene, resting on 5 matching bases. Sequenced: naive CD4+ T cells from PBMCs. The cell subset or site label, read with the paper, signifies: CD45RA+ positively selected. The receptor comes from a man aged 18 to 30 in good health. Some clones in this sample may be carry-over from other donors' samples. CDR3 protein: CASIQNWDLNTEAFF. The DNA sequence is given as TGTGCCAGCATCCAAAACTGGGACCTGAACACTGAAGCTTTCTTT.